The T cell receptor beta chain described here comes from a study of regulatory T cells in long-lasting Graves disease. Looking at the study overall: A definition of persistent Graves' disease required over 5 years of antithyroid drugs plus positive TSH receptor antibodies.

Findings and caveats of the study: Thyroid tissue was not sampled; only peripheral blood was. TRBV28, TRBJ1-2 and TRBJ2-5 were segments that persistent disease favored. Lower TCR diversity was seen in persistent Graves' patients than in newly diagnosed ones.

Sample time point: persistent/refractory GD, antithyroid drugs over 5 years with positive TRAb. After RNA was extracted from PBMCs, the TCR library was made from it. CDR3 regions were amplified by Arm-PCR using iRepertoire HTBI primers to build TCR beta libraries. TCRdb used MiXCR to reprocess the multiplex PCR reads, holding one entry per CDR3 protein. The sample consists of roughly 400,000 distinct CDR3 sequences, roughly a fifth of them appearing once. The CDR3 consists of 14 residues. CDR1 is MNHEY and CDR2 is SVGEGT in the germline V gene. Trimming removed 7 bases at V and 5 bases at J, with 17 bases between. This clonotype has ten or more counts. Its antigen is still unknown.

Sequenced material: peripheral blood mononuclear cells (PBMCs), taken when the disease was refractory, from a patient treated with antithyroid drugs. This chain connects TRBV6-2 or TRBV6-3 to TRBJ2-5, with D tentatively TRBD2 (6 bases). The receptor's source is a female donor with Graves disease. CDR3 sequence reads: CASTTSIRWETQYF. The DNA for the CDR3 is TGTGCCAGCACCACTAGCATCAGATGGGAGACCCAGTACTTC.